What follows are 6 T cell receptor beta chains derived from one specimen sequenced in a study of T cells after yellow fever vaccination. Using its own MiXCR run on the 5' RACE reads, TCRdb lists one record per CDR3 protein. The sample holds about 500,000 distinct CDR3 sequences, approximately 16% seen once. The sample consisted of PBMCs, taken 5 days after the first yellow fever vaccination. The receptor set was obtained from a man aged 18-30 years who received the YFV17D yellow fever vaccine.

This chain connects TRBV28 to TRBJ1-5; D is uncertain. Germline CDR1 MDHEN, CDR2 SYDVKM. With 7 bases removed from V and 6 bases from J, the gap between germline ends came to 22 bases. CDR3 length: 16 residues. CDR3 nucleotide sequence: TGTGCCAGCATTGGGTCCGGCCGACGACTAGTTCAGCCCCAGCATTTT. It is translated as CASIGSGRRLVQPQHF.

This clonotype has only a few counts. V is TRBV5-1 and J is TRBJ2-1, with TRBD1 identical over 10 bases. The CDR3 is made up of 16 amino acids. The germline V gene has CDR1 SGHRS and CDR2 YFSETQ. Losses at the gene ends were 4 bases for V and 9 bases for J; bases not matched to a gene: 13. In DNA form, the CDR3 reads TGCGCCAGCAGCATCCCCCGGGACAGGGGCGACGCTGAGCAGTTCTTC. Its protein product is CASSIPRDRGDAEQFF.

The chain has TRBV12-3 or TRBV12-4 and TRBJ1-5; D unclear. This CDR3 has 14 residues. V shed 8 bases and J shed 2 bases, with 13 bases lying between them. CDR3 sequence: CASDSMIGNQPQHF. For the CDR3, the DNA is TGTGCCAGCGACTCTATGATAGGCAATCAGCCCCAGCATTTT.

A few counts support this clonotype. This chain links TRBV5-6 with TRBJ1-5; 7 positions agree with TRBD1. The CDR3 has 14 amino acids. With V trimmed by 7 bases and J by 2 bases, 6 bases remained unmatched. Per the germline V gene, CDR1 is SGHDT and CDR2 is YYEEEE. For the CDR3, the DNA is TGTGCCAGCGCACAGGGGTTGGGCAATCAGCCCCAGCATTTT. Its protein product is CASAQGLGNQPQHF.

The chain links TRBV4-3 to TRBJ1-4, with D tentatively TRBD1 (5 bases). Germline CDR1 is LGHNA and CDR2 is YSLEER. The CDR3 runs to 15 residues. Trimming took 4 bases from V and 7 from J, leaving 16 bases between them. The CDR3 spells CASSPGTQAGEKLFF. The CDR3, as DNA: TGCGCCAGCAGCCCAGGGACCCAGGCGGGTGAAAAACTGTTTTTT.

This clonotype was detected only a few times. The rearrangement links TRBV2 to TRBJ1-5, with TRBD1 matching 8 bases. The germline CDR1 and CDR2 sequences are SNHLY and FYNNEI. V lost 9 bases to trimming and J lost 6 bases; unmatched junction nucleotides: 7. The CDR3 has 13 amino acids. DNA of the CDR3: TGTGCCAGTAAACCAACAGGGGGTCAGCCCCAGCATTTT. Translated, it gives CASKPTGGQPQHF.